What follows describes a single T cell receptor beta chain. Antigen: not known. V lost 6 bases, J lost 5 bases, and 20 bases lay in between. The CDR3 totals 15 residues. CDR1 and CDR2 from the germline V gene are MNHEY and SVGAGI. The record originates from a study of OX40 agonist ivuxolimab in advanced cancers. Study-level background: Partial responses occurred in three patients (one hepatocellular carcinoma, two cutaneous melanoma). Overall study results and limits: Compared with others, partial responders at 0.1-3.0 mg/kg displayed clonal expansion among the lowest.

Patients were excluded for autoimmune disease history or systemic immunosuppression. TCRdb keeps only in-frame clones here, not all; method: immunoSEQ multiplex PCR. The sample yields around 68,000 clones, roughly 88% seen once. The receptor's source is an adult with an advanced solid tumor such as melanoma, head and neck, liver or kidney cancer. The chain recombines TRBV6-5 with TRBJ2-7; TRBD2 is a possible D gene (6 bases). Sequenced here: CD4+ or CD8+ T cells sorted from blood, sampled in a trial of the OX40 agonist ivuxolimab. CDR3: CASRQLGGTNHEQYF. Here the CDR3 DNA reads TGTGCCAGCAGGCAGCTCGGAGGGACCAACCACGAGCAGTACTTC.